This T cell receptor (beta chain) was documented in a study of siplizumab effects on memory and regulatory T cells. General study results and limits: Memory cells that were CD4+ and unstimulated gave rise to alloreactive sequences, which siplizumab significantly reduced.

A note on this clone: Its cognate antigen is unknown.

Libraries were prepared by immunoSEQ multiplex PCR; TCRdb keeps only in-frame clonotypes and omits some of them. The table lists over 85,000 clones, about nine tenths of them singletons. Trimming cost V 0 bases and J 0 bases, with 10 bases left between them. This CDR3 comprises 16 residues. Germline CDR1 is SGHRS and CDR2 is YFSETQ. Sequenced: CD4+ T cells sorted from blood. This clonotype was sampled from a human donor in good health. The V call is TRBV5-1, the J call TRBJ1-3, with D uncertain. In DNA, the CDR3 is TGCGCCAGCAGCTTGGACAGTCTCTTCTCTGGAAACACCATATATTTT. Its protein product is CASSLDSLFSGNTIYF.